This paragraph covers one TCR beta chain sequence. Germline V gene lookup returns CDR1 MNHNY and CDR2 SVGAGI (reference sequence). Trimming cost V 6 bases and J 4 bases; bases outside gene matches: 6. The CDR3 totals 14 residues. This specimen comes from a study of OX40 agonist ivuxolimab in advanced cancers. TCRdb's copy holds only in-frame clones and misses some; the assay was immunoSEQ multiplex PCR. The profile shows about 100,000 clones, 94% of them singletons. V gene TRBV6-6 combines with J gene TRBJ1-5, with 7 bases that match TRBD1. This receptor was identified in an adult with an advanced solid tumor such as melanoma, head and neck, liver or kidney cancer. The sequences come from CD4+ or CD8+ T cells sorted from blood, collected in a trial of the OX40 agonist ivuxolimab. The CDR3 region has the DNA TGTGCCAGCAGCCCAGACAGGGAAAATCAGCCCCAGCATTTT. Protein sequence: CASSPDRENQPQHF.